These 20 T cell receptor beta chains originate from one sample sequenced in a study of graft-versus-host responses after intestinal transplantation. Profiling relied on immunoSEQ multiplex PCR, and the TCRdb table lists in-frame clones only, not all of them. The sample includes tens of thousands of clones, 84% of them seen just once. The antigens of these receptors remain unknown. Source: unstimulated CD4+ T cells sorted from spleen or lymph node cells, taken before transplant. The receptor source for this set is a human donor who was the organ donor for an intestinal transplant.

The CDR3 protein is CASSPPGGSSGNTIYF. DNA for the CDR3: TGTGCCAGCAGTCCTCCGGGTGGGAGCTCTGGAAACACCATATATTTT. The V gene is TRBV28, the J gene TRBJ1-3; D unresolved. CDR1 MDHEN and CDR2 SYDVKM come from the germline V gene. This CDR3 has 16 amino acids. Trimming removed 5 bases from V and 0 bases from J, with 14 bases in between. Looking up the rest from reference TRBV28 and TRBJ1-3 gives the full variable domain: DVKVTQSSRYLVKRTGEKVFLECVQDMDHENMFWYRQDPGLGLRLIYFSYDVKMKEKGDIPEGYSVSREKKERFSLILESASTNQTSMYLCASSPPGGSSGNTIYFGEGSWLTVV.

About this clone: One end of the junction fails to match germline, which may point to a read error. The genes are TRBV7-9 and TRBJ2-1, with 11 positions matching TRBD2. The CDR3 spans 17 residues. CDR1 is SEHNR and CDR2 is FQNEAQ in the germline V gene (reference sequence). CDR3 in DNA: TGTGCCAGCAGCGTAGCGGGGGGGCCGAGCTCCTACAATGAGCAGTTCTTC. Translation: CASSVAGGPSSYNEQFF.

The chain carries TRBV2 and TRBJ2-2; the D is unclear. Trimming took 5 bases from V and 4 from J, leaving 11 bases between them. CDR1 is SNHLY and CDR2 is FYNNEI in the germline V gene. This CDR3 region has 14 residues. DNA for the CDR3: TGTGCCAGCAGTTCCTTCCCGCGCACCGGGGAGCTGTTTTTT. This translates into CASSSFPRTGELFF.

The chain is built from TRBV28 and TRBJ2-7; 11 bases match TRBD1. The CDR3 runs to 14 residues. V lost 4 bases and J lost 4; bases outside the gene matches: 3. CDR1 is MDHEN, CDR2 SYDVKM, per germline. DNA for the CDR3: TGTGCCAGCAGTTCGGGACAGGGGGATTACGAGCAGTACGTC. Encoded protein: CASSSGQGDYEQYV.

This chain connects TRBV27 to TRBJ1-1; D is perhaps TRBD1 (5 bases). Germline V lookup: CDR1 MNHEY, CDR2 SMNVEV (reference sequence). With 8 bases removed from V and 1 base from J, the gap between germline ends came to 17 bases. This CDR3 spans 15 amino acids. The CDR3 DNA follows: TGTGCCAGCGGTGGGGTAGTGGGGCGGAACACTGAAGCTTTCTTT. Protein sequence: CASGGVVGRNTEAFF.

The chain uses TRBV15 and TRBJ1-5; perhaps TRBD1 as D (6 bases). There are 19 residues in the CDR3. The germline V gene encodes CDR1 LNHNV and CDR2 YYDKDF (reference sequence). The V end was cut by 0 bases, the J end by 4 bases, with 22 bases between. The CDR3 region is CATSRDFGGVTGQNQPQHF. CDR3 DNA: TGTGCCACCAGCAGAGATTTTGGTGGGGTAACAGGACAGAATCAGCCCCAGCATTTT.

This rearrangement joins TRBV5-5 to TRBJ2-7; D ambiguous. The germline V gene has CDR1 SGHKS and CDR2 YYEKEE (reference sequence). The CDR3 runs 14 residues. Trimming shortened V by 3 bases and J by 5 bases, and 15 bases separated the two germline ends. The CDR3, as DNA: TGTGCCAGCAGCTATGGAGCGAGGAGCAACGAGCAGTACGTC. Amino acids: CASSYGARSNEQYV.

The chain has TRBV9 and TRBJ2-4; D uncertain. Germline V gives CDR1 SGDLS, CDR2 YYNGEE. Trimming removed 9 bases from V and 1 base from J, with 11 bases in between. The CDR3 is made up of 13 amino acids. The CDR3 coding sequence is TGTGCCATTATTCGTTTCGCCAAAAACATTCAGTACTTC. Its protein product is CAIIRFAKNIQYF.

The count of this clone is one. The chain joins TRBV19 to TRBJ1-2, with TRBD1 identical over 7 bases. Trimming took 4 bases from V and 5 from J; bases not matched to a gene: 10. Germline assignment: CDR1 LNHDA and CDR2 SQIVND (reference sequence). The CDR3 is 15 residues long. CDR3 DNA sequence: TGTGCCAGTAGTAGGGGACAGCCGATGACGTATGGCTACACCTTC. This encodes CASSRGQPMTYGYTF.

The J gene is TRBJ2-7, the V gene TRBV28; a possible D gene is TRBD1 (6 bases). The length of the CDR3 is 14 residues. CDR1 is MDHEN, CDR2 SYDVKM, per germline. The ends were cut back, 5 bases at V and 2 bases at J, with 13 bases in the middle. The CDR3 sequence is CASSTGTNAYEQYV. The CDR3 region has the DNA TGTGCCAGCAGTACCGGGACAAACGCCTACGAGCAGTACGTC.

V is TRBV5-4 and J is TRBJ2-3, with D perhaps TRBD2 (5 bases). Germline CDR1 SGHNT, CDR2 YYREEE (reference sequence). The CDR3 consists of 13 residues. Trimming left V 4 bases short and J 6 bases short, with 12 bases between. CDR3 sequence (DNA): TGTGCCAGCAGCGAAACTGCTAGCGATACGCAGTATTTT. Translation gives CASSETASDTQYF.

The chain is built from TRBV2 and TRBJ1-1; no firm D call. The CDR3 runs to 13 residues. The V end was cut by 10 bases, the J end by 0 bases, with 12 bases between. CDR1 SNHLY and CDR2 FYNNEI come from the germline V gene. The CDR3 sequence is CATPREVNTEAFF. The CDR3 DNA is TGTGCCACCCCTCGAGAAGTGAACACTGAAGCTTTCTTT.

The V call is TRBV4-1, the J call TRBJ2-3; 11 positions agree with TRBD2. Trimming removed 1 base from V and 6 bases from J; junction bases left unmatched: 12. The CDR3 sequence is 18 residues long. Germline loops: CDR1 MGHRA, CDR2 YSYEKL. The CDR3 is CASSQAIAGGAFPDTQYF. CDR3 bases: TGCGCCAGCAGCCAAGCCATAGCGGGGGGGGCCTTTCCCGATACGCAGTATTTT.

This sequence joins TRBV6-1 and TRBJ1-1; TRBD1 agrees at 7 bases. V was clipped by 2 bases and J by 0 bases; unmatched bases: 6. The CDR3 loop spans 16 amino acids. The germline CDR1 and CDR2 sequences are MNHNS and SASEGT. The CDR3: CASSERTGTMNTEAFF. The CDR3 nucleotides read TGTGCCAGCAGTGAACGGACAGGTACCATGAACACTGAAGCTTTCTTT.

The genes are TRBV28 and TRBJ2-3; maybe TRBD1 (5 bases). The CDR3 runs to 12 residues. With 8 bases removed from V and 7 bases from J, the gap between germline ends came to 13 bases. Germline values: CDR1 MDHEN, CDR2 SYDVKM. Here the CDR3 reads CASWGASYTQYF. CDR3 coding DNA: TGTGCCAGCTGGGGCGCGAGTTATACGCAGTATTTT.

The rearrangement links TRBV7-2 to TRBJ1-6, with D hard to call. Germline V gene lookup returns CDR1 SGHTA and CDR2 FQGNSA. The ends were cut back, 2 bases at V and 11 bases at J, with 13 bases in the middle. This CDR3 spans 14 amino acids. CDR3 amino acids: CASSLSGGSAPLHF. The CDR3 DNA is TGTGCCAGCAGCTTAAGTGGAGGGAGTGCACCCCTCCACTTT.

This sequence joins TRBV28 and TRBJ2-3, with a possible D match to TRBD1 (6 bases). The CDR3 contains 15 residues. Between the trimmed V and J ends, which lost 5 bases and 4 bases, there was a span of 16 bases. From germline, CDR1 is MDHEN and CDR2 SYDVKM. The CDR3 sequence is CASSLPGAGADTQYF. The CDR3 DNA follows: TGTGCCAGCAGTCTACCTGGGGCAGGGGCAGATACGCAGTATTTT. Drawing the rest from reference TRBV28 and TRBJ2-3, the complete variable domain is DVKVTQSSRYLVKRTGEKVFLECVQDMDHENMFWYRQDPGLGLRLIYFSYDVKMKEKGDIPEGYSVSREKKERFSLILESASTNQTSMYLCASSLPGAGADTQYFGPGTRLTVL.

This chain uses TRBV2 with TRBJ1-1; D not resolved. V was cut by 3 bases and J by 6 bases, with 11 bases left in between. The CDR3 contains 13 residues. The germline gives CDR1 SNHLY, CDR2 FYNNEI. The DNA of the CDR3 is TGTGCCAGCAGTGACGGTCGAGGGTCTGAAGCTTTCTTT. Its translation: CASSDGRGSEAFF.

CDR3 coding DNA: TGTGCCAGCAGTTTATATGGGGGGGGTTCATACAATGAGCAGTTCTTC. Translating it yields CASSLYGGGSYNEQFF. The genes are TRBV28 and TRBJ2-1, with 7 bases that match TRBD2. The CDR3 extends over 16 amino acids. Losses at the gene ends were 1 base for V and 4 bases for J; bases not matched to a gene: 7. Germline-derived CDR1 and CDR2 are MDHEN and SYDVKM. Complete variable domain (other parts from reference TRBV28 and TRBJ2-1): DVKVTQSSRYLVKRTGEKVFLECVQDMDHENMFWYRQDPGLGLRLIYFSYDVKMKEKGDIPEGYSVSREKKERFSLILESASTNQTSMYLCASSLYGGGSYNEQFFGPGTRLTVL.

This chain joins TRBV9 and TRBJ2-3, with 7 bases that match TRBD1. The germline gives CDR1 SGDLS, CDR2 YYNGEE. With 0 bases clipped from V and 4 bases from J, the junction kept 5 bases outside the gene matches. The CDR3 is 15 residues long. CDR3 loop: CASSVEGGLPDTQYF. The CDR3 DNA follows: TGTGCCAGCAGCGTAGAAGGGGGCTTACCAGATACGCAGTATTTT.